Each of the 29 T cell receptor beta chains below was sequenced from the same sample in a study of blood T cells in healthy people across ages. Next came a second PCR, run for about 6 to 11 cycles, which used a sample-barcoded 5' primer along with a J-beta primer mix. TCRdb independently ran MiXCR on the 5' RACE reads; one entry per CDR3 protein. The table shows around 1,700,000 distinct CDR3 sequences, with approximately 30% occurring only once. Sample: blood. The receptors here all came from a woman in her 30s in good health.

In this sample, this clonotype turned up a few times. CDR3 DNA sequence: TGTGCCAGCAGTGTGGCCAGGGGGGCAGATACGCAGTATTTT. The encoded protein is CASSVARGADTQYF. The gene calls are TRBV2 and TRBJ2-3; tentative D call: TRBD1 (7 bases). V was pared by 4 bases and J by 4 bases, with 12 bases between. Germline loops: CDR1 SNHLY, CDR2 FYNNEI. CDR3 length equals 14 residues.

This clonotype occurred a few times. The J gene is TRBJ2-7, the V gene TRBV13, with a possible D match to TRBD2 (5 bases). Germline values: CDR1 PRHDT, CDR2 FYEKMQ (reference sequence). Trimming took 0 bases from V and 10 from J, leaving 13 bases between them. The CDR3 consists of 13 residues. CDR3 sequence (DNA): TGTGCCAGCAGCTTAGGGAGGGCCAGTGGACAGTACTTC. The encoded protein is CASSLGRASGQYF.

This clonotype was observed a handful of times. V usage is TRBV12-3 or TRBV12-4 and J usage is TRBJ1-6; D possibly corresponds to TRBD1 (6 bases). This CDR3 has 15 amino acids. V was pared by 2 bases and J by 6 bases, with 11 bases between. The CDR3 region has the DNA TGTGCCAGCAGTTTACGGCAGGGGCGTAATTCACCCCTCCACTTT. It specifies CASSLRQGRNSPLHF.

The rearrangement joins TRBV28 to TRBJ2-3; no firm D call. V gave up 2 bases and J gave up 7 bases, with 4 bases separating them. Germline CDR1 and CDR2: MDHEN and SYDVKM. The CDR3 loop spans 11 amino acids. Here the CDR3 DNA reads TGTGCCAGCAGTTTAACACATACGCAGTATTTT. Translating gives CASSLTHTQYF.

The CDR3 is CASSVRRSTGADTIYF. The DNA for the CDR3 is TGTGCCAGCAGCGTGCGACGATCGACAGGGGCGGACACCATATATTTT. The chain combines TRBV9 with TRBJ1-3, with 8 bases that match TRBD1. Germline V gene lookup returns CDR1 SGDLS and CDR2 YYNGEE. The length of the CDR3 is 16 residues. V shed 2 bases, J shed 8 bases, and the junction held 12 bases outside the gene matches. Full variable domain (missing parts from reference TRBV9 and TRBJ1-3): DSGVTQTPKHLITATGQRVTLRCSPRSGDLSVYWYQQSLDQGLQFLIQYYNGEERAKGNILERFSAQQFPDLHSELNLSSLELGDSALYFCASSVRRSTGADTIYFGEGSWLTVV.

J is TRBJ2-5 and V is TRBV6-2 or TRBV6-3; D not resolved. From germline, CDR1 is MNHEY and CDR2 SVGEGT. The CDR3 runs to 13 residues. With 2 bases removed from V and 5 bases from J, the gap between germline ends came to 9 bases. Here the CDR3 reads CASSYQRYETQYF. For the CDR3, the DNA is TGTGCCAGCAGTTACCAGAGATACGAGACCCAGTACTTC.

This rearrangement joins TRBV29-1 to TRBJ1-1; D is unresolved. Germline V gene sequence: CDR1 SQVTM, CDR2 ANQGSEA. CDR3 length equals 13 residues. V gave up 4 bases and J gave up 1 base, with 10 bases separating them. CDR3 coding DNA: TGCAGCGTTGTAAGAGTGTGGAACACTGAAGCTTTCTTT. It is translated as CSVVRVWNTEAFF.

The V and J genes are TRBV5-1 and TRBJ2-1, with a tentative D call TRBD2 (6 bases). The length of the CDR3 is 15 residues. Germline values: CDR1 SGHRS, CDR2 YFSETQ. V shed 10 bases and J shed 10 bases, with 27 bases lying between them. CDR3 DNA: TGCGCCTCCCAGCTCGGGGGAACTAGTCGACGGGAGCAGTTCTTC. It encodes CASQLGGTSRREQFF.

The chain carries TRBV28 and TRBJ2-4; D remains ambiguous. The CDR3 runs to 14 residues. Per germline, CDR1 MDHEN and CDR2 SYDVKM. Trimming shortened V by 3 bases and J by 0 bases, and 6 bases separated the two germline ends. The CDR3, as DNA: TGTGCCAGCAGTTTCTGGTTAGCCAAAAACATTCAGTACTTC. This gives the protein CASSFWLAKNIQYF.

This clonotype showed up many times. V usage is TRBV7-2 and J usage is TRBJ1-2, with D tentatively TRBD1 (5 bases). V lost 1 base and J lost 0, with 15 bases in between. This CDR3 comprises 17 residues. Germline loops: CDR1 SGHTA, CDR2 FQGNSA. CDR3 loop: CASSLVGVLSANYGYTF. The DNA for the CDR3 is TGTGCCAGCAGCTTAGTAGGGGTTCTCTCCGCTAACTATGGCTACACCTTC.

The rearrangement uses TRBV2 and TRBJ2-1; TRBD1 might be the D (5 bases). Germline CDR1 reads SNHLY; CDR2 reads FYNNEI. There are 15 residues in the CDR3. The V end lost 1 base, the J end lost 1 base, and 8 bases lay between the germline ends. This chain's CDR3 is CASSEEGNSYNEQFF. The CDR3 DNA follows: TGTGCCAGCAGTGAAGAGGGGAATTCCTACAATGAGCAGTTCTTC.

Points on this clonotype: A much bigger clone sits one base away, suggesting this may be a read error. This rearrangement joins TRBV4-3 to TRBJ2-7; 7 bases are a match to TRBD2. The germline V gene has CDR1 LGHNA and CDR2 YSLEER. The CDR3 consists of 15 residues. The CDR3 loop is CTSSQGPGTIYEQYF. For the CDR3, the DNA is TGCACCAGCAGCCAGGGACCCGGGACTATCTACGAGCAGTACTTC.

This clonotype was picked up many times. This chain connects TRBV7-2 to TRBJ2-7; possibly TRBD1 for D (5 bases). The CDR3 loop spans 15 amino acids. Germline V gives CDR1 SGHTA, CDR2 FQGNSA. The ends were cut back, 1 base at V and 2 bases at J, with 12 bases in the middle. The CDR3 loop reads CASSLGQGYTYEQYF. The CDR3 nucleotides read TGTGCCAGCAGCTTAGGTCAGGGATATACCTACGAGCAGTACTTC.

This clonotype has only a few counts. In DNA, the CDR3 is TGTGCCTGGACGCTGACAGGGCGAGATACGCAGTATTTT. Translating it yields CAWTLTGRDTQYF. The rearrangement joins TRBV30 to TRBJ2-3; 7 positions match TRBD1. This CDR3 region has 13 residues. Germline V gives CDR1 GTSNPN, CDR2 SVGIG (reference sequence). V lost 4 bases, J lost 5 bases, and 6 bases stayed unmatched.

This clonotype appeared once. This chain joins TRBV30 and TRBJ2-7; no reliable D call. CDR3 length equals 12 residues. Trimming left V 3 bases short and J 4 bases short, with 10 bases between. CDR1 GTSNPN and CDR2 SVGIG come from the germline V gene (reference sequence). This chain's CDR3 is CAWRRQAYEQYF. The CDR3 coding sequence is TGTGCCTGGAGGAGGCAGGCATACGAGCAGTACTTC.

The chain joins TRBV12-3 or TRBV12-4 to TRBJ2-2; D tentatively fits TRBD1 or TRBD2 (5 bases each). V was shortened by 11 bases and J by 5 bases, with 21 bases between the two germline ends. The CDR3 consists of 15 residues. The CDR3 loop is CAGRGPAWGTGELFF. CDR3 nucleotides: TGTGCCGGCCGAGGGCCGGCCTGGGGGACCGGGGAGCTGTTTTTT.

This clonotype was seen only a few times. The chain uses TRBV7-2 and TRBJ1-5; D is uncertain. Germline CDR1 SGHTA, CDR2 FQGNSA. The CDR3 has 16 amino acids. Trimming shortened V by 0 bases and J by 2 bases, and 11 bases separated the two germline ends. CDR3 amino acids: CASSLAPGSRNQPQHF. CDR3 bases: TGTGCCAGCAGCTTAGCCCCGGGCTCCCGCAATCAGCCCCAGCATTTT.

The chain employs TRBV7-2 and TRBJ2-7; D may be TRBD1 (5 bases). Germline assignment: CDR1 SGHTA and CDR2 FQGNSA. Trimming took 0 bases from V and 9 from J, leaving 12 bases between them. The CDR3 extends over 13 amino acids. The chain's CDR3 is CASSLAFGQGQYF. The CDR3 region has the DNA TGTGCCAGCAGCTTAGCGTTTGGGCAGGGGCAGTACTTC.

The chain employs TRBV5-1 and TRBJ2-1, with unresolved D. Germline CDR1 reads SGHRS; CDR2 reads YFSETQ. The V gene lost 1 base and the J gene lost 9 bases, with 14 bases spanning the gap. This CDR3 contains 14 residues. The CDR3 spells CASSLIRADGEQFF. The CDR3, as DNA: TGCGCCAGCAGCTTGATCCGGGCCGACGGTGAGCAGTTCTTC.

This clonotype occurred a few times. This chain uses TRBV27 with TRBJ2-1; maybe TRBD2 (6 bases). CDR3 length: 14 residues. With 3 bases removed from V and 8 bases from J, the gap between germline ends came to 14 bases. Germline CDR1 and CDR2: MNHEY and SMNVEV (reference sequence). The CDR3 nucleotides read TGTGCCAGCAGTTTGCGGGGTTGGGTCGATGAGCAGTTCTTC. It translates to CASSLRGWVDEQFF.

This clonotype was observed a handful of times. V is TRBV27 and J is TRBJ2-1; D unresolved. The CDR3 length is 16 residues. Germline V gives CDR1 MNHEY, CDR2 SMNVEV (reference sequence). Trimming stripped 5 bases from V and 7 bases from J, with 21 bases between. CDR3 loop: CASSPASGVIFNEQFF. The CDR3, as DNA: TGTGCCAGCAGTCCCGCCTCTGGGGTCATCTTTAATGAGCAGTTCTTC.

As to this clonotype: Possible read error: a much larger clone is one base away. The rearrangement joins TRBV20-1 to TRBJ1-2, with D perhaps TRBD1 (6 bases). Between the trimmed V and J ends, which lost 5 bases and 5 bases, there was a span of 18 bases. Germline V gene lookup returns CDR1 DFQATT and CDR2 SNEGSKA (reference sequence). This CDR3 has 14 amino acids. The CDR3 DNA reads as TGCAGTGCTGGGGGCCAGGACAGAGTATATGGCTACACCTTC. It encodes CSAGGQDRVYGYTF.

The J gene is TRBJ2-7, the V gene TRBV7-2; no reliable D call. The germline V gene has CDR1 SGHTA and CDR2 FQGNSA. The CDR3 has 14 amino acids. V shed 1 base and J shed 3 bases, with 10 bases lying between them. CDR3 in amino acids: CASSLGNSRYEQYF. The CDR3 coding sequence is TGTGCCAGCAGCTTAGGGAACAGCCGCTACGAGCAGTACTTC.

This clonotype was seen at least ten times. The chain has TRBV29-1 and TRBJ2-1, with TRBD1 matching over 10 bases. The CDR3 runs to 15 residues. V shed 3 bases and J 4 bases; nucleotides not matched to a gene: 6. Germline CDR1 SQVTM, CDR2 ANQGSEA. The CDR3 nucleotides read TGCAGCGTTGACTTGTTGGGACAGGGGTACAATGAGCAGTTCTTC. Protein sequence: CSVDLLGQGYNEQFF.

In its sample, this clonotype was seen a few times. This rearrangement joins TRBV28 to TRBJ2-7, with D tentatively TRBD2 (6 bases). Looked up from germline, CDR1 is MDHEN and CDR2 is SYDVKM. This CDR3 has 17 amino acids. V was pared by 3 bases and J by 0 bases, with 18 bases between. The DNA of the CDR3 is TGTGCCAGCAGTTTGGTCGGTGGGGCGGGGAGCTCCTACGAGCAGTACTTC. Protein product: CASSLVGGAGSSYEQYF.

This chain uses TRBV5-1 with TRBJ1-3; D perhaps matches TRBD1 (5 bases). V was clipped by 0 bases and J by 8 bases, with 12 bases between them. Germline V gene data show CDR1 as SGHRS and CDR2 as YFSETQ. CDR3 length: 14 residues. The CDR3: CASSLEADRDTIYF. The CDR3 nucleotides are TGCGCCAGCAGCTTGGAGGCCGACAGAGACACCATATATTTT.

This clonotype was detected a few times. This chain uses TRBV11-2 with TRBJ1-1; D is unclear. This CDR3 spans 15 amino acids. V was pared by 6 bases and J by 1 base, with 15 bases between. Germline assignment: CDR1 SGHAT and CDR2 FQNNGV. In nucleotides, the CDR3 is TGTGCCAGCAGGGTGAGGACGGTCACGAACACTGAAGCTTTCTTT. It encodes CASRVRTVTNTEAFF.

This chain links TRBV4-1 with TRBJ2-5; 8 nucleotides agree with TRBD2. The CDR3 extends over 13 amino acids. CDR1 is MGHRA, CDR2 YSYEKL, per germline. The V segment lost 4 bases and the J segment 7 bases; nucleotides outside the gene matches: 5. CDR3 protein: CASSRGLDGTQYF. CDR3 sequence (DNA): TGCGCCAGCAGCCGGGGACTAGATGGGACCCAGTACTTC.

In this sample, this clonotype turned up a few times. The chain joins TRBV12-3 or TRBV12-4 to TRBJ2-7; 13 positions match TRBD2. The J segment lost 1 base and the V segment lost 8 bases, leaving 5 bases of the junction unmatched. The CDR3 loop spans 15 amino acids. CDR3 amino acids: CASQRTSGGSYEQYF. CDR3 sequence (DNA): TGTGCCAGCCAAAGGACTAGCGGGGGTTCCTACGAGCAGTACTTC.